The present entry profiles one TCR beta chain with its context. PCR primers comprised 60 Vbeta and 13 Jbeta primers. Using immunoSEQ multiplex PCR, the repertoire was profiled, and TCRdb retains in-frame clones only, with some absent. The table shows around 190,000 clones, with roughly 82% occurring only once. V lost 6 bases and J lost 2; bases outside the gene matches: 5. CDR3 length: 15 residues. Germline V CDR1 and CDR2: ENHRY, SYGVKD. The data stem from a study of cytomegalovirus exposure and HLA in healthy donors. The TCR comes from a woman in her fifties or sixties in good health and CMV-seronegative. The chain links TRBV10-3 to TRBJ2-3; 10 nucleotides align to TRBD2. Sequenced material: PBMCs. CDR3 protein: CAISDTSGTTDTQYF. The CDR3 coding sequence is TGTGCCATCAGCGATACTAGCGGGACCACAGATACGCAGTATTTT.